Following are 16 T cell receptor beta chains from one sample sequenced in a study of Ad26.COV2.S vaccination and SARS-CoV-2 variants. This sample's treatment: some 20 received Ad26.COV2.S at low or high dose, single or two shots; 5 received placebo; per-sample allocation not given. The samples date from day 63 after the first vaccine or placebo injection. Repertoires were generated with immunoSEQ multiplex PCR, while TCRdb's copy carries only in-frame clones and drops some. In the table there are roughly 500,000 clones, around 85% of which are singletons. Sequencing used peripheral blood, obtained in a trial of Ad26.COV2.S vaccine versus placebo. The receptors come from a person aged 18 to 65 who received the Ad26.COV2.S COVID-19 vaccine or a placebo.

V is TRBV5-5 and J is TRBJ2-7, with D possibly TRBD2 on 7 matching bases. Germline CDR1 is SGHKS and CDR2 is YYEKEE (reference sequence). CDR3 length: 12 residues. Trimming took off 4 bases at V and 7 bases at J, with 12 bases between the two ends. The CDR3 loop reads CASSREGVEQYF. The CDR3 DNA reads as TGTGCCAGCAGCAGGGAGGGGGTGGAGCAGTACTTC.

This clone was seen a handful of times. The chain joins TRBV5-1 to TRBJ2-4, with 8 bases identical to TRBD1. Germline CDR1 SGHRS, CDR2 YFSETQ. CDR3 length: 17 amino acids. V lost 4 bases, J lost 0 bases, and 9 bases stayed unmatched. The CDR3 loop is CASSADRGALAKNIQYF. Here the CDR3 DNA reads TGCGCCAGCAGCGCCGACAGGGGCGCCTTAGCCAAAAACATTCAGTACTTC.

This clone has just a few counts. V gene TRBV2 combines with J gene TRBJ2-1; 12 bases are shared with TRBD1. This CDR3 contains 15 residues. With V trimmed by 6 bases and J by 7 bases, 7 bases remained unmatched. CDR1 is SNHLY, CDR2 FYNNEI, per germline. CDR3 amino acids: CASRGQGAPSNEQFF. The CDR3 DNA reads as TGTGCCAGCAGGGGACAGGGGGCTCCCAGTAATGAGCAGTTCTTC.

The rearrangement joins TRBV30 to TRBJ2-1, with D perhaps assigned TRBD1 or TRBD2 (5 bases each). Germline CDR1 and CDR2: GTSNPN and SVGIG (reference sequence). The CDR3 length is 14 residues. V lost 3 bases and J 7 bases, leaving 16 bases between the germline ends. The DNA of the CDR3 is TGTGCCTGGAGGGGGACCCTAGAGGGTAATGAGCAGTTCTTC. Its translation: CAWRGTLEGNEQFF.

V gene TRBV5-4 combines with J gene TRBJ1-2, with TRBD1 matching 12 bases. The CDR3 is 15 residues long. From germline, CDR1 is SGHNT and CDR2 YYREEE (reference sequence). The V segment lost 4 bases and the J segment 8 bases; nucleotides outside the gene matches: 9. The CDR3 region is CASSNRDRGQGGYTF. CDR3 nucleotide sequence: TGTGCCAGCAGCAACCGGGACAGGGGGCAGGGGGGCTACACCTTC. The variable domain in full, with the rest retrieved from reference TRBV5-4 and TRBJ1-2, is ETGVTQSPTHLIKTRGQQVTLRCSSQSGHNTVSWYQQALGQGPQFIFQYYREEENGRGNFPPRFSGLQFPNYSSELNVNALELDDSALYLCASSNRDRGQGGYTFGSGTRLTVV.

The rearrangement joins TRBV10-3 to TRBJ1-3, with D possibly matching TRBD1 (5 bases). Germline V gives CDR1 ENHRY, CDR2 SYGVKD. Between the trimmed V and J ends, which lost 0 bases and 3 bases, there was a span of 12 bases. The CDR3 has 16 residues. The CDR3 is CAISESWQGGGNTIYF. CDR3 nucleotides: TGTGCCATCAGTGAGTCGTGGCAGGGCGGTGGAAACACCATATATTTT.

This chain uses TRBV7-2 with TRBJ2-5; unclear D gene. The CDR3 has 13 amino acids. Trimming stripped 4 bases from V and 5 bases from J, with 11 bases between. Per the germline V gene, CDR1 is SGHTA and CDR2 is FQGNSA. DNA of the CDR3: TGTGCCAGCAGCTCCCTAGTCAGGGAGACCCAGTACTTC. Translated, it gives CASSSLVRETQYF.

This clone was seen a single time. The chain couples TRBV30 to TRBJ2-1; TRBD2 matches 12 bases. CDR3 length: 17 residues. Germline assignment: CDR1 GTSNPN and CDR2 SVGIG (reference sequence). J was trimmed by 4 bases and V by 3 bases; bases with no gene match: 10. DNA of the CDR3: TGTGCCTGGAGAGGGCTAGCGGGAGGGCCCGCGTACAATGAGCAGTTCTTC. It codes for CAWRGLAGGPAYNEQFF.

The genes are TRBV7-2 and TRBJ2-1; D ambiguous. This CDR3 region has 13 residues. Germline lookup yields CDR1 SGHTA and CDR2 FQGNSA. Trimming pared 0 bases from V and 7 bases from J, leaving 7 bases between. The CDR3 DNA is TGTGCCAGCAGCTTAGCTAGAGGAAATGAGCAGTTCTTC. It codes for CASSLARGNEQFF.

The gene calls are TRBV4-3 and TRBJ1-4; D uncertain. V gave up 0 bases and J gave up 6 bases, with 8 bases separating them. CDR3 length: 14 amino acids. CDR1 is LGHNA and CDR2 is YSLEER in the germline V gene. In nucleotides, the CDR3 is TGCGCCAGCAGCCAAGAGTCCACAGATGAAAAACTGTTTTTT. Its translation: CASSQESTDEKLFF.

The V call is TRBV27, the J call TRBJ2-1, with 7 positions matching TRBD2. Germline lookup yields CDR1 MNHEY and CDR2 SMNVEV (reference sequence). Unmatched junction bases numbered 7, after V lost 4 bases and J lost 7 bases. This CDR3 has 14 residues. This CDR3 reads CASSSPWTRNEQFF. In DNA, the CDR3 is TGTGCCAGCAGTTCCCCTTGGACTAGGAATGAGCAGTTCTTC.

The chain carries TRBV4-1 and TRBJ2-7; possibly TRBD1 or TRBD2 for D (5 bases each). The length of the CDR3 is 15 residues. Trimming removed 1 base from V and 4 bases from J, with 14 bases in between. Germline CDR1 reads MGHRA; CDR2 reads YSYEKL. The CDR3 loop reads CASSQAPPGPYEQYF. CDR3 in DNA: TGCGCCAGCAGCCAAGCCCCGCCGGGGCCGTACGAGCAGTACTTC.

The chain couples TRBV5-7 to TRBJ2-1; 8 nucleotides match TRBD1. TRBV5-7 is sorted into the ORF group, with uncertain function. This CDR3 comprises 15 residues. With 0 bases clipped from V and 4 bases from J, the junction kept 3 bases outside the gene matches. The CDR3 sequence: CASSLARGPYNEQFF. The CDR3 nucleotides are TGTGCCAGCAGCTTGGCCAGGGGGCCTTACAATGAGCAGTTCTTC.

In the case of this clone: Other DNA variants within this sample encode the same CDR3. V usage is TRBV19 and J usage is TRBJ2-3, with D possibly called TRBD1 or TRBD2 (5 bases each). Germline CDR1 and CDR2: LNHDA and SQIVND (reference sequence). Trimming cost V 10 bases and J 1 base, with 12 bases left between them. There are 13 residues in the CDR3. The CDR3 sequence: CATRDRGTDTQYF. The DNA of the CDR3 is TGTGCCACCCGGGACCGAGGCACAGATACGCAGTATTTT.

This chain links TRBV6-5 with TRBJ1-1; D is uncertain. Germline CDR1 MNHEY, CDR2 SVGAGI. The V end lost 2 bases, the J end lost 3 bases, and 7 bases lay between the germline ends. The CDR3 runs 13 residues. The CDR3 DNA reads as TGTGCCAGCAGTTACCTTGGATACACTGAAGCTTTCTTT. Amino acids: CASSYLGYTEAFF.

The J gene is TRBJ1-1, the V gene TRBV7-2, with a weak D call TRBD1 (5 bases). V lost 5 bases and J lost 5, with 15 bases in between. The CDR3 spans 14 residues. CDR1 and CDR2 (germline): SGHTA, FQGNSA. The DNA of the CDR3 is TGTGCCAGCAGCCTACTTCCGGGGGGAACTGAAGCTTTCTTT. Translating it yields CASSLLPGGTEAFF.